This T cell receptor (beta chain) is drawn from a study of T cell responses to AZD1222 COVID-19 vaccine. Study-wide results and limits: Two AZD1222 administrations were followed by greater Spike-specific TCR breadth and depth.

On this clone: Its cognate antigen is unknown.

Sequenced by immunoSEQ multiplex PCR; TCRdb stores in-frame clones only, minus some. The table lists approximately 100,000 clones, approximately 88% of them singletons. Sample: peripheral blood, taken on day 0 of MenACWY control vaccination. The TCR originated in an adult in good health.

Written as DNA, the CDR3 is TGTGCCAGCAGTTTTCCCACAGGGGGCGTTGGCTACACCTTC. It specifies CASSFPTGGVGYTF. The genes are TRBV28 and TRBJ1-2; 9 nucleotides line up with TRBD1. Trimming cost V 3 bases and J 7 bases; bases outside gene matches: 6. Germline V gives CDR1 MDHEN, CDR2 SYDVKM. The CDR3 is 14 amino acids.